These T cell receptor beta chains were read from a single sample in a study of regulatory T cells in long-lasting Graves disease. TCRdb re-analysed the multiplex PCR reads in MiXCR, keeping a single row per CDR3 protein. The data show under 700,000 distinct CDR3 sequences, about 16% seen once. The same sample was also studied in work on T cells in Graves' hyperthyroidism and ophthalmopathy.

The material sequenced was peripheral blood mononuclear cells (PBMCs), taken at new diagnosis, from a patient treated with antithyroid drugs. Source of these receptors: a woman aged 35 to 59 with Graves disease. CDR3s include the opening cysteine and the closing phenylalanine or tryptophan. The D gene is left open where the match is weak. Clone size appears in some rows only: once, few, many, or a class for an expanded clone.

V	D	size	J	CDR3	DNA
TRBV2	-	many	TRBJ1-1	CASNLGGTEAFF	TGTGCCAGCAACTTGGGGGGCACTGAAGCTTTCTTT
TRBV7-3	-	-	TRBJ1-3	CASAIGGSSGNTIYF	TGTGCCAGCGCTATAGGGGGTTCCTCTGGAAACACCATATATTTT
TRBV3-1	-	-	TRBJ1-6	CASSQGQANSPLHF	TGTGCCAGCAGCCAAGGACAGGCTAATTCACCCCTCCACTTT
TRBV7-2	-	-	TRBJ1-2	CASSPRTSGYTF	TGTGCCAGCAGCCCGAGGACGAGTGGCTACACCTTC
TRBV4-1	-	few	TRBJ1-5	CASSQNRDSNQPQHF	TGCGCCAGCAGCCAGAACAGGGATAGCAATCAGCCCCAGCATTTT
TRBV7-6	-	many	TRBJ2-7	CASSLGFGAAYEQYF	TGTGCCAGCAGCTTAGGATTTGGGGCGGCCTACGAGCAGTACTTC
TRBV3-1	TRBD1	few	TRBJ2-2	CASSQRQGLNTGELFF	TGTGCCAGCAGCCAGAGACAGGGCCTGAACACCGGGGAGCTGTTTTTT
TRBV2	-	few	TRBJ1-4	CASSLKDYRDATNEKLFF	TGTGCCAGCAGTCTCAAAGATTACAGGGATGCAACTAATGAAAAACTGTTTTTT
TRBV30	-	-	TRBJ1-6	CAWDPDPYSPLHF	TGTGCCTGGGACCCGGACCCTTATTCACCCCTCCACTTT
TRBV4-1	-	many	TRBJ1-2	CASSQGRGSLNYGYTF	TGCGCCAGCAGCCAAGGCAGGGGATCACTGAACTATGGCTACACCTTC
TRBV3-1	-	-	TRBJ1-5	CASSPSSGSNQPQHF	TGTGCCAGCAGCCCTTCGTCGGGAAGCAATCAGCCCCAGCATTTT
TRBV10-3	TRBD2	many	TRBJ2-1	CAISEGTSGRYEQFF	TGTGCCATCAGCGAAGGGACTAGCGGGAGGTATGAGCAGTTCTTC
TRBV27	TRBD1	many	TRBJ1-1	CASSKDRGLNRGNTEAFF	TGTGCCAGCAGTAAGGACAGGGGGCTTAACAGAGGAAACACTGAAGCTTTCTTT
TRBV7-8	-	few	TRBJ1-6	CASSLEGPLHF	TGTGCCAGCAGCTTAGAAGGACCCCTCCACTTT
TRBV4-1	-	-	TRBJ1-5	CASSQDLSSGNQPQHF	TGCGCCAGCAGCCAAGATTTGAGCAGTGGCAATCAGCCCCAGCATTTT
TRBV19	-	-	TRBJ1-2	CASSIDRTANYGYTF	TGTGCCAGTAGTATAGATAGGACAGCTAACTATGGCTACACCTTC
TRBV10-1	-	few	TRBJ1-1	CASKATANTEAFF	TGCGCCAGCAAGGCGACGGCGAACACTGAAGCTTTCTTT
TRBV20-1	TRBD2	many	TRBJ2-3	CSATRLAGDSTDTQYF	TGCAGTGCTACCCGACTAGCGGGTGATAGCACAGATACGCAGTATTTT
TRBV5-1	-	-	TRBJ1-1	CASGSPPGGTEAFF	TGCGCCAGCGGGTCCCCCCCGGGGGGAACTGAAGCTTTCTTT
TRBV6-2/TRBV6-3	-	few	TRBJ1-5	CASIHFGDQPQHF	TGTGCCAGCATCCATTTCGGAGATCAGCCCCAGCATTTT
TRBV19	-	few	TRBJ1-4	CASNPGRGINEKLFF	TGTGCCAGTAACCCCGGACGGGGGATTAATGAAAAACTGTTTTTT
TRBV3-1	TRBD2	-	TRBJ2-7	CASSPSSGGVYEQYF	TGTGCCAGCAGCCCGTCTAGCGGGGGAGTCTACGAGCAGTACTTC
TRBV9	-	few	TRBJ2-2	CASSGSLANTGELFF	TGTGCCAGCAGCGGATCTTTGGCGAACACCGGGGAGCTGTTTTTT
TRBV27	-	many	TRBJ1-5	CASSWSGARQPQHF	TGTGCCAGCAGTTGGTCGGGGGCTAGGCAGCCCCAGCATTTT
TRBV20-1	-	many	TRBJ1-5	CSARDAGNNQPQHF	TGCAGTGCTAGAGATGCGGGGAACAATCAGCCCCAGCATTTT
TRBV18	-	many	TRBJ2-1	CASSPRDGGSYNEQFF	TGTGCCAGCTCACCACGGGACGGGGGCTCCTACAATGAGCAGTTCTTC
TRBV12-3/TRBV12-4	-	many	TRBJ1-1	CASMENTEAFF	TGTGCCAGCATGGAGAACACTGAAGCTTTCTTT
TRBV29-1	TRBD1	few	TRBJ2-1	CSVEPGLVDRGLDEQFF	TGCAGCGTTGAGCCGGGATTAGTGGACAGGGGGCTAGATGAGCAGTTCTTC
TRBV20-1	-	few	TRBJ1-1	CSARQGGLLTEAFF	TGCAGTGCCCGTCAGGGAGGACTACTAACAGAAGCTTTCTTT
TRBV7-8	-	-	TRBJ2-5	CASSLRSGETRETQYF	TGTGCCAGCAGCTTACGCTCCGGGGAAACTCGGGAGACCCAGTACTTC
TRBV10-2	TRBD1	-	TRBJ2-5	CASCPGQGNLETQYF	TGCGCCAGTTGTCCGGGACAGGGGAACCTGGAGACCCAGTACTTC
TRBV28	TRBD2	-	TRBJ2-3	CASSSPTSGSVNTQYF	TGTGCCAGCAGTTCTCCCACTAGCGGGAGTGTCAATACGCAGTATTTT
TRBV5-1	-	many	TRBJ1-2	CASSLAWTENYGYTF	TGCGCCAGCAGCTTGGCGTGGACAGAGAACTATGGCTACACCTTC
TRBV19	TRBD1	-	TRBJ1-5	CASSRTGGNNNQPQHF	TGTGCCAGTAGTAGGACAGGGGGCAACAACAATCAGCCCCAGCATTTT
TRBV29-1	TRBD1	few	TRBJ1-2	CSVDGTGFYGYTF	TGCAGCGTTGACGGGACAGGGTTCTATGGCTACACCTTC